The 9 T cell receptor beta chains below come from one sample, sequenced in a study of spatial heterogeneity in lung cancer. Time point of the sample: sample taken at primary tumor resection. Whole RNA, which was extracted from tumor, nontumor lung tissue or frozen PBMC, was sequenced without any cell sorting. TCRdb re-called the 5' RACE reads through MiXCR, storing one row per CDR3 protein. The sample yields almost 75,000 distinct CDR3 sequences, approximately 12% seen once. This specimen was PBMCs, taken at surgery. The receptors derive from a male donor with early-stage non-small cell lung cancer.

Only a few counts were recorded for this clonotype. V is TRBV18 and J is TRBJ1-2; D is possibly TRBD1 (5 bases). The germline V gene has CDR1 KGHSH and CDR2 LQKENI. The germline V and J ends were trimmed by 3 bases and 3 bases, with 11 bases remaining between them. This CDR3 is 14 amino acids long. This CDR3 is CASSPGGEYYGYTF. The CDR3 region has the DNA TGTGCCAGCTCACCTGGGGGAGAGTACTATGGCTACACCTTC.

This clonotype was counted ten times or more. The J gene is TRBJ2-3, the V gene TRBV20-1; tentative D call: TRBD2 (7 bases). The CDR3 sequence is 19 residues long. Germline V lookup: CDR1 DFQATT, CDR2 SNEGSKA (reference sequence). V was pared by 0 bases and J by 3 bases, with 25 bases between. Written as DNA, the CDR3 is TGCAGTGCTAGAGACCCCCGGGGGGCGTACCCCCCGAGAACAGATACGCAGTATTTT. Translating it yields CSARDPRGAYPPRTDTQYF.

The chain links TRBV20-1 to TRBJ2-7; D possibly corresponds to TRBD2 (6 bases). Germline V lookup: CDR1 DFQATT, CDR2 SNEGSKA (reference sequence). The CDR3 covers 16 residues. Between the trimmed V and J ends, which lost 0 bases and 3 bases, there was a span of 18 bases. The CDR3 DNA reads as TGCAGTGCTAGAGACTCGGAAACGGGAGTTCGCTACGAGCAGTACTTC. It translates to CSARDSETGVRYEQYF.

The CDR3 DNA reads as TGCGCCAGCAGCGAGGGTCTGACCCTAGCCAAAAACATTCAGTACTTC. It translates to CASSEGLTLAKNIQYF. The chain is built from TRBV5-1 and TRBJ2-4; a weak D match, TRBD2 (5 bases). Looked up from germline, CDR1 is SGHRS and CDR2 is YFSETQ. Trimming removed 4 bases from V and 0 bases from J, with 14 bases in between. This CDR3 spans 16 amino acids.

This clonotype was counted only a few times. The gene calls are TRBV5-6 and TRBJ2-5; 7 positions agree with TRBD1. This CDR3 has 12 residues. The V segment lost 6 bases and the J segment 12 bases; nucleotides outside the gene matches: 11. The germline CDR1 and CDR2 sequences are SGHDT and YYEEEE. The CDR3 region has the DNA TGTGCCAGCACCCTTGGGACAGCTGGAAAGTACTTC. Translating it yields CASTLGTAGKYF. Full variable domain (outside the CDR3, taken from reference TRBV5-6 and TRBJ2-5): DAGVTQSPTHLIKTRGQQVTLRCSPKSGHDTVSWYQQALGQGPQFIFQYYEEEERQRGNFPDRFSGHQFPNYSSELNVNALLLGDSALYLCASTLGTAGKYFGPGTRLLVL.

This sequence joins TRBV5-4 and TRBJ2-3; 12 bases are shared with TRBD2. This CDR3 has 17 amino acids. CDR1 is SGHNT, CDR2 YYREEE, per germline (reference sequence). The V gene end was trimmed by 4 bases and the J gene end by 6 bases; junction bases not matched to a gene: 12. The CDR3 is CASSPTLAGGRADTQYF. The CDR3 DNA reads TGTGCCAGCAGCCCTACACTAGCGGGAGGCCGAGCGGATACGCAGTATTTT.

The chain is built from TRBV18 and TRBJ2-1; unclear D gene. V was cut by 1 base and J by 8 bases, with 12 bases left in between. CDR3 length: 14 residues. The germline gives CDR1 KGHSH, CDR2 LQKENI. The CDR3 bases are TGTGCCAGCTCACCACTTCACCCTGGGTATGAGCAGTTCTTC. It encodes CASSPLHPGYEQFF.

This clonotype was picked up many times. V gene TRBV9 combines with J gene TRBJ2-7; TRBD1 is a possible D gene (6 bases). Trimming removed 0 bases from V and 2 bases from J, with 12 bases in between. This CDR3 contains 15 residues. Germline CDR1 and CDR2: SGDLS and YYNGEE. The chain's CDR3 is CASSVEQGSTYEQYF. DNA for the CDR3: TGTGCCAGCAGCGTAGAACAGGGCTCCACCTACGAGCAGTACTTC.

This clonotype was found a few times. This chain links TRBV3-1 with TRBJ2-7; TRBD1 might be the D (6 bases). Germline V gene data show CDR1 as LGHDT and CDR2 as YNNKEL (reference sequence). The CDR3 extends over 13 amino acids. The V end lost 4 bases, the J end lost 4 bases, and 11 bases lay between the germline ends. The CDR3 spells CASSRGLGYEQYF. In DNA form, the CDR3 reads TGTGCCAGCAGCCGGGGGCTAGGATACGAGCAGTACTTC.